Shown below are 3 T cell receptor beta chains from a single sample sequenced in a study of CXCR3-negative and CXCR3-positive naive CD8 T cells. UMI-labeled 5' RACE yielded the TRB cDNA libraries. TCRdb reprocessed the 5' RACE reads and reports one entry per CDR3 protein, with no DNA. The sample totals around 40,000 distinct CDR3 sequences; its top ten clones hold under 2%. The sequencing sample was made of naive CXCR3- CD8+ T cells from blood. Subset here: CD45RO-CCR7+CD27+CD95- naive CD8+ T cells lacking CXCR3 (TNR3-). The receptors shown here come from a human donor in good health. Some clones in this sample may be carry-over from other donors' samples.

The chain recombines TRBV4-2 with TRBJ2-3; checking the TCRdb D call of TRBD2 is not possible without DNA. Germline V lookup: CDR1 LGHNA, CDR2 YNFKEQ. CDR3 size: 14 residues. CDR3 region: CASSAGGSTDTQYF.

The genes are TRBV28 and TRBJ2-7; TCRdb returns TRBD1, unconfirmable since there is no DNA. The CDR3 sequence is 16 residues long. CDR1 MDHEN and CDR2 SYDVKM come from the germline V gene. The CDR3 loop reads CASSLSPGQESIEQYF.

The gene calls are TRBV9 and TRBJ2-7; TCRdb calls TRBD1, which cannot be checked without DNA. The germline V gene has CDR1 SGDLS and CDR2 YYNGEE. This CDR3 has 14 residues. The CDR3 loop reads CASSPPDKHYEQYF.